These T cell receptor beta chains were read from a single sample in a study of blood T cell repertoires in COVID-19. Some clones are missing from TCRdb's copy, which holds only in-frame ones; the method was immunoSEQ multiplex PCR. Of approximately 72,000 clones in the sample, approximately 85% were seen once. The sample comprised peripheral blood. The receptors here all came from a woman of 80 years or more with active or convalescent COVID-19. CDR3s leave out the opening cysteine and the closing phenylalanine or tryptophan. The D gene is left open where the match is weak. Size is omitted from some rows. Given values are once, few, many or a class for expanded clones.

>-|TRBD1|TRBV7-2|TRBJ1-2|14
ASSLQGALNHYGYT
>-|TRBD2|TRBV4-3|TRBJ2-1|12
ASKKRGGSNEQF
>-|-|TRBV9|TRBJ1-2|12
ASTRTQSNYGYT
>once|-|TRBV19|TRBJ2-3|11
ASSIDRGDTQY
>-|-|TRBV15|TRBJ1-4|13
ATSRDGGVGEKLF
>-|TRBD2|TRBV27|TRBJ2-2|15
ASSYRVGLGVPGELF
>once|-|TRBV7-2|TRBJ2-3|10
ASSRSADTQY
>-|-|TRBV6-1|TRBJ1-3|13
ASSETAFSGNTIY
>few|-|TRBV9|TRBJ1-2|12
ASSVGSRNYGYT
>few|-|TRBV11-3|TRBJ2-2|11
ASSRSGAGELF
>-|TRBD2|TRBV4-1|TRBJ2-2|16
ASSQVIAGTANTGELF
>-|-|TRBV11-2|TRBJ1-4|11
ASSLVANEKLF
>-|-|TRBV7-2|TRBJ1-2|14
ASSLNSGVYNYGYT
>-|-|TRBV28|TRBJ2-1|9
ASSIEDEQF
>-|-|TRBV7-2|TRBJ2-5|14
ASSTSGTPGQETQY
>-|-|TRBV30|TRBJ1-2|12
ARYRVVGDYGYT
>-|-|TRBV3-1/TRBV3-2|TRBJ2-1|13
ASSPTIGTYNEQF
>-|TRBD1|TRBV11-3|TRBJ2-5|13
ASSLGQGTQETQY
>-|TRBD1|TRBV7-2|TRBJ2-3|14
ASSQQGALVADTQY
>-|TRBD1|TRBV30|TRBJ1-5|16
AWSVAAGGPGVDQPQH
>-|-|TRBV2|TRBJ2-7|11
ASSRSTAYEQY
>-|TRBD2|TRBV27|TRBJ2-1|15
ASRPGRGAGGGNEQF
>-|-|TRBV2|TRBJ1-2|10
ASILGADGYT
>-|-|TRBV21-1|TRBJ1-6|13
ASSKGGTGDSPLH
>-|-|TRBV27|TRBJ2-3|13
ASSPLAGNTDTQY
>-|-|TRBV7-9|TRBJ1-5|14
ASKDTGGYSNQPQH
>-|TRBD2|TRBV7-8|TRBJ2-5|13
ASSLGAGPQETQY
>-|-|TRBV3-1/TRBV3-2|TRBJ2-7|13
ASSPDRHSSYEQY
>-|-|TRBV12-5|TRBJ1-3|12
ASAPRLAGNTIY
>-|TRBD2|TRBV7-2|TRBJ2-7|13
ASSLRGGPSYEQY
>once|TRBD1|TRBV2|TRBJ1-1|12
ASVGDRVGRGAF
>few|TRBD2|TRBV3-1/TRBV3-2|TRBJ2-1|11
ASSPGGGGEQF
>-|-|TRBV28|TRBJ1-2|11
ASSLSDTGGYT
>-|-|TRBV5-1|TRBJ1-1|13
ASKIDSGRDTEAF
>-|TRBD1|TRBV15|TRBJ2-5|13
ATSNQGDRGETQY
>-|-|TRBV9|TRBJ2-1|14
ASTQQAFSSYNEQF
>-|TRBD1|TRBV10-3|TRBJ1-1|12
AITRDRAGTEAF
>-|TRBD1|TRBV13|TRBJ1-3|12
ARRNRGSGNTIY
>-|-|TRBV7-8|TRBJ1-3|11
ASSFRLEHTIY
>-|-|TRBV30|TRBJ2-6|11
ASSPAGANVLT
>few|TRBD1|TRBV4-1|TRBJ1-4|15
ASSLRTGTATNEKLF
>-|-|TRBV5-1|TRBJ2-3|15
ASSLSLGGQLTDTQY
>-|TRBD1|TRBV10-3|TRBJ1-2|12
AISMGQTDYGYT